The source of this T cell receptor beta chain is a study of shared clonotypes between healthy human individuals. Across several immunoSEQ plates, the genomic DNA of each subset was split evenly. The method was immunoSEQ multiplex PCR; TCRdb's version includes in-frame clones alone and lacks a portion of them. The sample consists of about 1 million clones, 70% to 80% of them appearing once. Sample: memory CD4+ T cells from PBMCs. The subset was: CD45RA-negative fraction. This clonotype originated in a man aged 18 to 30 in good health. Some clones in this sample may be carry-over from other donors' samples.

CDR3: CASSLGQGNSGNTIYF. CDR3 nucleotides: TGTGCCAGCAGTCTCGGACAGGGAAACTCCGGAAACACCATATATTTT. V and J are TRBV28 and TRBJ1-3; 8 bases agree with TRBD1. Germline V gives CDR1 MDHEN, CDR2 SYDVKM. This CDR3 spans 16 amino acids. The junction had 10 bases not matched to a gene; V was cut back by 5 bases and J by 4 bases.